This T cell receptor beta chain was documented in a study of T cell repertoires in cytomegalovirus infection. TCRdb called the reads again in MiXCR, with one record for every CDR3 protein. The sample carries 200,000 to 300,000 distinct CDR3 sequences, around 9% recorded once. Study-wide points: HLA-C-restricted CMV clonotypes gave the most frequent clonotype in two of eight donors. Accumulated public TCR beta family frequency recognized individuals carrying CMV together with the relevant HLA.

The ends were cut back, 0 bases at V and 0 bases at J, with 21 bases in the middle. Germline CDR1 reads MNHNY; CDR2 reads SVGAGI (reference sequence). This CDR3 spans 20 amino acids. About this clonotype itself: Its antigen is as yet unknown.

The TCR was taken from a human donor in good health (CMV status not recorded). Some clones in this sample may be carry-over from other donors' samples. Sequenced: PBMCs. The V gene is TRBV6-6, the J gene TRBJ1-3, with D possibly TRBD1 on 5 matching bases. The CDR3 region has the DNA TGTGCCAGCAGTTACTCCCGGGGAGAGGGGACGCAAGGCTCTGGAAACACCATATATTTT. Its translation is CASSYSRGEGTQGSGNTIYF.